This TCR beta chain was recorded in a study of CD8 T cells in ankylosing spondylitis. Study-wide results and caveats: Within matched ankylosing spondylitis synovial fluid, disease-linked clones were reportedly significantly enriched. CD8+ cells made up the disease-linked clones, which were relatively rare in peripheral blood. What seemed typical of ankylosing spondylitis blood was a TCR beta motif built from several highly homologous variants.

TCR beta libraries were made by quantitative 5'-RACE with molecular barcodes. TCRdb processed the 5' RACE reads anew with MiXCR; each CDR3 protein has one entry. The data show 150,000 or so distinct CDR3 sequences, around 10% seen once. The CDR3 runs to 17 residues. Germline V gene data show CDR1 as LGHDT and CDR2 as YNNKEL (reference sequence). With regard to this clonotype: As yet, its antigen is unknown. A much larger clone sits a single nucleotide away, making a read error possible.

This receptor was obtained from a male donor with ankylosing spondylitis or in good health (not recorded which). V gene TRBV3-1 combines with J gene TRBJ2-5; 7 bases are shared with TRBD1. Sequenced sample: blood, either unsorted or a sorted T cell fraction (not recorded which). For the CDR3, the DNA is TGTGCCTGCAGCCAAGAATTTAAAGGGGGCAACCAAGAGACCCAGTACTTC. Protein: CACSQEFKGGNQETQYF.